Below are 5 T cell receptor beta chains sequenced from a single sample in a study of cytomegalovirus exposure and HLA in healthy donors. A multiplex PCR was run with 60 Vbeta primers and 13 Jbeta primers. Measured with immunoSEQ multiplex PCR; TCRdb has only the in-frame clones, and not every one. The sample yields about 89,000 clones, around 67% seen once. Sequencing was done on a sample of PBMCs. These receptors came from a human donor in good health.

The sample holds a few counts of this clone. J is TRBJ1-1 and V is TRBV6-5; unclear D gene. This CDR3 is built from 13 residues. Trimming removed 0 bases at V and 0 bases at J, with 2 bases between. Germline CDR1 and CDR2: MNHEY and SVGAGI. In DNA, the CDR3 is TGTGCCAGCAGTTACTCCTTGAACACTGAAGCTTTCTTT. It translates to CASSYSLNTEAFF.

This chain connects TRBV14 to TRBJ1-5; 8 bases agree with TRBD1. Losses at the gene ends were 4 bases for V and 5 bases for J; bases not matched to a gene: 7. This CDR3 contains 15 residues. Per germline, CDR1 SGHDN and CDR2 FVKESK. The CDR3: CASSLQGAPDQPQHF. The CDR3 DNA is TGTGCCAGCAGCCTCCAGGGGGCGCCTGATCAGCCCCAGCATTTT.

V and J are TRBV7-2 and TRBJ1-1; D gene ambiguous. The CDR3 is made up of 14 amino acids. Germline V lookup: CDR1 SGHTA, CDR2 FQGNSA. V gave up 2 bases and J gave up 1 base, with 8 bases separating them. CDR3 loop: CASSLTNTNTEAFF. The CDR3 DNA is TGTGCCAGCAGCTTAACGAACACGAACACTGAAGCTTTCTTT.

The CDR3 loop is CASSQDGTGQGDTQYF. CDR3 nucleotides: TGCGCCAGCAGCCAAGATGGCACAGGGCAGGGAGATACGCAGTATTTT. The chain is built from TRBV4-3 and TRBJ2-3; maybe TRBD1 (6 bases). The V gene's germline CDR1 is LGHNA and CDR2 YSLEER. Trimming removed 0 bases from V and 5 bases from J, with 15 bases in between. This CDR3 has 16 residues.

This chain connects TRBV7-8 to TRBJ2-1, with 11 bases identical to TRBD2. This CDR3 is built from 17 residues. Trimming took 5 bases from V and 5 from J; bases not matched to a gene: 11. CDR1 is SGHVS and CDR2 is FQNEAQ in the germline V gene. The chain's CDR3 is CASSVISGLAVHNEQFF. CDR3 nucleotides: TGTGCCAGCAGCGTGATCTCGGGACTAGCGGTCCACAATGAGCAGTTCTTC.